Presented here are 15 T cell receptor beta chains from one specimen sequenced in a study of spatial heterogeneity in lung cancer. MiXCR was run by TCRdb on the 5' RACE reads, yielding one entry per CDR3 protein. The sample comprises over 8,500 distinct CDR3 sequences, 12% of which are singletons, and about 39% rests with the top ten. As to time point: sample taken at primary tumor resection. For these receptors, no antigen is known. General study points: Tumoral mutation counts were tracked by counts of expanded intratumoral alpha and beta TCRs.

Sequenced here: lung tumor tissue, sampled at surgery. Source of these receptors: a male donor with early-stage non-small cell lung cancer.

In nucleotides, the CDR3 is TGTGCCAGCAGCCAAGAAGCAGCTGGAGCCACCATATATTTT. It translates to CASSQEAAGATIYF. This chain uses TRBV4-2 with TRBJ1-3; D is ambiguous. Germline CDR1 reads LGHNA; CDR2 reads YNFKEQ. The CDR3 runs 14 residues. Trimming pared 0 bases from V and 9 bases from J, leaving 12 bases between.

The sample holds a few counts of this clonotype. The V gene is TRBV9, the J gene TRBJ2-4; 11 nucleotides align to TRBD2. The CDR3 runs to 17 residues. The trim removed 0 bases at V and 5 bases at J, leaving 7 bases unmatched. Per the germline V gene, CDR1 is SGDLS and CDR2 is YYNGEE. The CDR3 sequence: CASSVGGTSGRENIQYF. The CDR3 bases are TGTGCCAGCAGCGTAGGAGGGACTAGCGGACGGGAAAACATTCAGTACTTC.

The genes are TRBV3-1 and TRBJ2-5; D remains ambiguous. Germline V lookup: CDR1 LGHDT, CDR2 YNNKEL (reference sequence). Trimming cost V 4 bases and J 1 base, with 10 bases left between them. The CDR3 totals 14 residues. The CDR3 bases are TGTGCCAGCAGCCCAACGCGGAGCCAAGAGACCCAGTACTTC. It specifies CASSPTRSQETQYF.

This chain links TRBV28 with TRBJ2-3; D gene uncertain. Between the trimmed V and J ends, which lost 3 bases and 0 bases, there was a span of 10 bases. The CDR3 consists of 15 residues. Germline V CDR1 and CDR2: MDHEN, SYDVKM. The CDR3 DNA follows: TGTGCCAGCAGTTTGGTGGGGTCTAGCACAGATACGCAGTATTTT. Protein sequence: CASSLVGSSTDTQYF.

The V and J genes are TRBV15 and TRBJ2-6; no definite D call. CDR3 length equals 15 residues. V gave up 5 bases and J gave up 0 bases, with 8 bases separating them. Germline values: CDR1 LNHNV, CDR2 YYDKDF (reference sequence). For the CDR3, the DNA is TGTGCCACCAGCTTCCCAAGCTCTGGGGCCAACGTCCTGACTTTC. It yields the protein CATSFPSSGANVLTF.

With regard to this clonotype: Sequence at one end of the junction differs from germline and may be a read error. This chain links TRBV7-8 with TRBJ2-3; 8 positions match TRBD2. The CDR3 has 13 residues. Germline assignment: CDR1 SGHVS and CDR2 FQNEAQ. CDR3 region: CASSLAGSDTQYF. CDR3 DNA sequence: TGTGCCAGCAGTTTAGCGGGGTCAGATACGCAGTATTTT.

This clonotype has only a few counts. The genes are TRBV9 and TRBJ2-1, with D possibly matching TRBD2 (7 bases). V was shortened by 5 bases and J by 8 bases, with 14 bases between the two germline ends. Germline V gene lookup returns CDR1 SGDLS and CDR2 YYNGEE. CDR3 size: 13 residues. CDR3 sequence reads: CASRKGGSDEQFF. The CDR3 DNA reads as TGTGCCAGCAGAAAGGGGGGGAGCGATGAGCAGTTCTTC.

The rearrangement links TRBV6-2 or TRBV6-3 to TRBJ1-2, with D possibly matching TRBD1 (5 bases). The CDR3 spans 16 residues. Germline CDR1 and CDR2: MNHEY and SVGEGT. V was pared by 4 bases and J by 4 bases, with 19 bases between. Here the CDR3 DNA reads TGTGCCAGCAGTTCCCCCTCTCGTGACAGACGCTATGGCTACACCTTC. Its protein product is CASSSPSRDRRYGYTF.

The table lists this clonotype with many counts. This rearrangement joins TRBV29-1 to TRBJ2-1; D unresolved. The germline V and J ends were trimmed by 6 bases and 4 bases, with 10 bases remaining between them. The V gene's germline CDR1 is SQVTM and CDR2 ANQGSEA. CDR3 length equals 12 residues. The CDR3 reads CSVNGWYNEQFF. The CDR3 DNA reads TGCAGCGTCAACGGTTGGTACAATGAGCAGTTCTTC.

The gene calls are TRBV5-5 and TRBJ2-7; D might be TRBD2 (6 bases). CDR1 and CDR2 (germline): SGHKS, YYEKEE (reference sequence). The CDR3 contains 15 residues. Trimming pared 2 bases from V and 1 base from J, leaving 13 bases between. The CDR3 spells CASSLEGGRSYEQYF. The CDR3, as DNA: TGTGCCAGCAGCTTAGAAGGAGGGAGGTCCTACGAGCAGTACTTC.

The rearrangement links TRBV12-3 or TRBV12-4 to TRBJ2-3; D not resolved. The CDR3 is 14 amino acids. V lost 3 bases and J lost 3, with 10 bases in between. CDR3 nucleotides: TGTGCCAGCAGTTTCGATTTAGTGACAGATACGCAGTATTTT. Its protein product is CASSFDLVTDTQYF.

Here the CDR3 reads CASSSGQGVNSPLHF. The CDR3 DNA is TGTGCCAGCAGCTCGGGACAGGGGGTAAATTCACCCCTCCACTTT. The chain joins TRBV6-5 to TRBJ1-6; the match to TRBD1 covers 11 bases. The CDR3 sequence is 15 residues long. CDR1 is MNHEY and CDR2 is SVGAGI in the germline V gene. The V gene end was trimmed by 6 bases and the J gene end by 7 bases; junction bases not matched to a gene: 5.

This clonotype was counted ten times or more. This CDR3 is CSVRGLASTYNEQFF. The CDR3 coding sequence is TGCAGCGTCCGAGGACTAGCGTCTACCTACAATGAGCAGTTCTTC. The chain has TRBV29-1 and TRBJ2-1, with 9 bases lining up with TRBD2. The length of the CDR3 is 15 residues. Germline V lookup: CDR1 SQVTM, CDR2 ANQGSEA. With V trimmed by 6 bases and J by 2 bases, 8 bases remained unmatched.

The genes are TRBV4-2 and TRBJ1-4; the D gene is possibly TRBD1 (5 bases). The V gene lost 3 bases and the J gene lost 0 bases, with 11 bases spanning the gap. The CDR3 runs 16 residues. CDR1 is LGHNA and CDR2 is YNFKEQ in the germline V gene. Here the CDR3 reads CASSQADTATNEKLFF. DNA of the CDR3: TGTGCCAGCAGCCAGGCGGACACTGCAACTAATGAAAAACTGTTTTTT.

The sample holds many counts of this clonotype. The gene calls are TRBV12-3 or TRBV12-4 and TRBJ1-1; maybe TRBD1 (5 bases). This CDR3 spans 13 amino acids. The V gene lost 5 bases and the J gene lost 0 bases, with 7 bases spanning the gap. The CDR3 DNA is TGTGCCAGCAGTAGACAGATGAACACTGAAGCTTTCTTT. Residues: CASSRQMNTEAFF.